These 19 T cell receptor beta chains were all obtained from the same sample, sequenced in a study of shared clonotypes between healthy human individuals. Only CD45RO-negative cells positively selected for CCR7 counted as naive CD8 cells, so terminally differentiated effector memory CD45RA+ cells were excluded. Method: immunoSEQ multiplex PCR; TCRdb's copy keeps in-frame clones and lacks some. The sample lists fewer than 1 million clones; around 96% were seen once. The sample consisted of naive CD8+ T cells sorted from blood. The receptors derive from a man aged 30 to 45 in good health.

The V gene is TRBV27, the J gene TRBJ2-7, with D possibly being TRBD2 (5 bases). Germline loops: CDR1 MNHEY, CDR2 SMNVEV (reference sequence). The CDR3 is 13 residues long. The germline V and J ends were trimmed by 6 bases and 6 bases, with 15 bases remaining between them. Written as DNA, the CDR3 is TGTGCCAGCAGGGTACAAGGAAGCGGCGAGCAGTACTTC. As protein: CASRVQGSGEQYF.

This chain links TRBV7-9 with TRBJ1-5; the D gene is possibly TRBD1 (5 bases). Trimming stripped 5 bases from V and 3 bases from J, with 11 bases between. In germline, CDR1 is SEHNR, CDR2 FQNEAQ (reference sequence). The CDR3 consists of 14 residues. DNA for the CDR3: TGTGCCAGCAGCAGGGGACGGGACAATCAGCCCCAGCATTTT. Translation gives CASSRGRDNQPQHF.

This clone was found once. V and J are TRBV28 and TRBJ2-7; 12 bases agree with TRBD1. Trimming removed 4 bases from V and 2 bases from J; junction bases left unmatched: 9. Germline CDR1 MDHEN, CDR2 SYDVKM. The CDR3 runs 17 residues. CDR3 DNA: TGTGCCAGCAGTTACCGGGACAGGGGGCTAATAGCCTACGAGCAGTACTTC. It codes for CASSYRDRGLIAYEQYF.

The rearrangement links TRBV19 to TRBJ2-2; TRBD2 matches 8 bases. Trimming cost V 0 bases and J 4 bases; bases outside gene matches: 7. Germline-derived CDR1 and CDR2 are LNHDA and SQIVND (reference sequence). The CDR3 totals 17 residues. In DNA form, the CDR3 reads TGTGCCAGTAGTATAGATCCCAGCGGGAGCCTCACCGGGGAGCTGTTTTTT. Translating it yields CASSIDPSGSLTGELFF.

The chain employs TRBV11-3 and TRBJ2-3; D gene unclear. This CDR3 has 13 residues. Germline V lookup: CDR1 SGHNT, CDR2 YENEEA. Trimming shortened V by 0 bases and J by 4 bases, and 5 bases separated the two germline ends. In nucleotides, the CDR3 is TGTGCCAGCAGCTTAGAGGCGTCAGATACGCAGTATTTT. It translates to CASSLEASDTQYF.

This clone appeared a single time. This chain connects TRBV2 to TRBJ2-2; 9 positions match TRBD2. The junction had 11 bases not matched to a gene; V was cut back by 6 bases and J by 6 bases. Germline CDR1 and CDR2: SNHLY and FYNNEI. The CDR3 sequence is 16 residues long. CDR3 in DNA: TGTGCCAGCAGCCAAGTTCGAGCGGGAGGTTCCGGGGAGCTGTTTTTT. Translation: CASSQVRAGGSGELFF.

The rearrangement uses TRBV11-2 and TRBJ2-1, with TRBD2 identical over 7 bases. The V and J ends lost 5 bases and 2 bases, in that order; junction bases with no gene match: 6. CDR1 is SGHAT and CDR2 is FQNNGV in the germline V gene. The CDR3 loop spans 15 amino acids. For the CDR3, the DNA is TGTGCCAGCAGCGCCGCCGGGACTACCTACAATGAGCAGTTCTTC. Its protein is CASSAAGTTYNEQFF.

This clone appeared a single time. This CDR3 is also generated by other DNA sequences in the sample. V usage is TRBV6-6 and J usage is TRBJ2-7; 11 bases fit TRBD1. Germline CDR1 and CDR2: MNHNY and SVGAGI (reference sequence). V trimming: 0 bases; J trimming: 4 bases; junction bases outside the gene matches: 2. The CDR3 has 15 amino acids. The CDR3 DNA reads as TGTGCCAGCAGTTACTCGGGGACAGGGGGGTACGAGCAGTACTTC. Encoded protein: CASSYSGTGGYEQYF.

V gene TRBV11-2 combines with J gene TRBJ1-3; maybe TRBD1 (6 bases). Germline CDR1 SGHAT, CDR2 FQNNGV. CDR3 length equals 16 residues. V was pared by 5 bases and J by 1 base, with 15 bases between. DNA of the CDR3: TGTGCCAGCAGCGGAACAGGGATGGGGTCTGGAAACACCATATATTTT. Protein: CASSGTGMGSGNTIYF.

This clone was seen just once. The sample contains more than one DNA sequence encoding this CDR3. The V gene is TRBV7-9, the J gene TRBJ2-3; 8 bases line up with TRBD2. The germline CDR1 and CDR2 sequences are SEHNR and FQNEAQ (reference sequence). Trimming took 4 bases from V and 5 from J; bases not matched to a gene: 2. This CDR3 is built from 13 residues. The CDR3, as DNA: TGTGCCAGCAGCTCCGGGACTAGAGATACGCAGTATTTT. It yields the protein CASSSGTRDTQYF.

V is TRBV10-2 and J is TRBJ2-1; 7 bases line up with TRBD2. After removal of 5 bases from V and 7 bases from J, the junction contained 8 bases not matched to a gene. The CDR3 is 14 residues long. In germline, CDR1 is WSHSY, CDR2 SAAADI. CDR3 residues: CASSTGGDYNEQFF. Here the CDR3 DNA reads TGCGCCAGCAGTACAGGTGGGGACTATAATGAGCAGTTCTTC.

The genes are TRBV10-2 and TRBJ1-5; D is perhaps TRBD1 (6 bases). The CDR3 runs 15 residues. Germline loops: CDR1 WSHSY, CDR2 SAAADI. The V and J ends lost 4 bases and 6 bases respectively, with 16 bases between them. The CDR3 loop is CASSGPGVEVQPQHF. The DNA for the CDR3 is TGCGCCAGCAGTGGTCCAGGGGTAGAGGTTCAGCCCCAGCATTTT.

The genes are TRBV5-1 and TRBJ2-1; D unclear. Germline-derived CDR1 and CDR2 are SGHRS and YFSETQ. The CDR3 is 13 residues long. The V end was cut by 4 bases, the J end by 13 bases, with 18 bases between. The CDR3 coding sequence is TGCGCCAGCAGCCCCTCGATTGGGTCATCCCAGTTCTTC. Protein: CASSPSIGSSQFF.

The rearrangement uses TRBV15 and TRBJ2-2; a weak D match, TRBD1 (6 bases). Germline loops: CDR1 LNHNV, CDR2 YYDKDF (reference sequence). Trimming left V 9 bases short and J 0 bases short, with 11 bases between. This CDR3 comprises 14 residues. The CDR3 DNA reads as TGTGCCACGACCGGGACACCGAACACCGGGGAGCTGTTTTTT. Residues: CATTGTPNTGELFF.

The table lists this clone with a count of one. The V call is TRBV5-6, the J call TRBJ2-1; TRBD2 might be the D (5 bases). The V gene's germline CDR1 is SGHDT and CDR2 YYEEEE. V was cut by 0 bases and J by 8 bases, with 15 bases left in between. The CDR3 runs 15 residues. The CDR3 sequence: CASSLGGRTEDEQFF. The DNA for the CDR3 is TGTGCCAGCAGCTTGGGTGGCAGGACTGAGGATGAGCAGTTCTTC.

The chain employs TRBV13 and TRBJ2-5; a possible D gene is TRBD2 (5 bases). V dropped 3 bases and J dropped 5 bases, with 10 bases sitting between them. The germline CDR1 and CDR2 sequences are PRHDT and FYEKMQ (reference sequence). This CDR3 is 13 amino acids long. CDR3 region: CASSFEGMETQYF. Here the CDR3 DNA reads TGTGCCAGCAGCTTTGAGGGTATGGAGACCCAGTACTTC.

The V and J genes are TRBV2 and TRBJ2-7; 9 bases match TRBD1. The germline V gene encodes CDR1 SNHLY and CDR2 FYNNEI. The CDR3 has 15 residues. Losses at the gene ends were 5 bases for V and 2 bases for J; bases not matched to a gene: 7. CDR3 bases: TGTGCCAGCAGTACCTACAGACAGGGGGCCTACGAGCAGTACTTC. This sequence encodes CASSTYRQGAYEQYF.

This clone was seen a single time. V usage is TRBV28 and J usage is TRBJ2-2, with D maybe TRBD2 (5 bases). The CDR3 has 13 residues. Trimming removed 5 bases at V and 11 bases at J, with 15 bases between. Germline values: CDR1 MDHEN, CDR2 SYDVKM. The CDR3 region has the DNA TGTGCCAGCAGTCCAACTGTCGCTAGCGAGCTGTTTTTT. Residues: CASSPTVASELFF.

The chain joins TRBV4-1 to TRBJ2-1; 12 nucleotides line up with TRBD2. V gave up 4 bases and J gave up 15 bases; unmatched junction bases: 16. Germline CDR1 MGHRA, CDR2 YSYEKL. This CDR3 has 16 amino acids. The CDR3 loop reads CASSLTLTSGSGGRFF. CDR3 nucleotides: TGCGCCAGCAGCCTTACCTTGACTAGCGGGAGTGGAGGACGGTTCTTC.